Below are 27 T cell receptor beta chains sequenced from a single sample in a study of beta chain features in type 1 diabetes. Sequencing targeted expressed TCRB transcripts, as all isolated RNA had been reverse transcribed. Generated by immunoSEQ multiplex PCR, the TCRdb table keeps only in-frame clones and is missing some. This sample has about 160,000 clones, with roughly 60% found just once. Study-level points and caveats: Patients with Type 1 diabetes showed moderately but significantly shorter TCRB CDR3s in all four CD4+ subsets.

Which antigens these TCRs recognize remains unknown. The sample comprised naive CD4+ T cells from blood. These receptor sequences come from a man aged 25-40 years with type 1 diabetes.

The chain carries TRBV30 and TRBJ2-3; possibly TRBD2 for D (6 bases). This CDR3 comprises 14 residues. The V gene lost 2 bases and the J gene lost 6 bases, with 15 bases spanning the gap. The V gene's germline CDR1 is GTSNPN and CDR2 SVGIG (reference sequence). The CDR3 here is CAWSRDSPSDTQYF. DNA of the CDR3: TGTGCCTGGAGTAGGGACTCCCCCTCTGATACGCAGTATTTT.

The rearrangement links TRBV10-3 to TRBJ2-3, with no clear D. The ends were cut back, 6 bases at V and 4 bases at J, with 5 bases in the middle. The CDR3 totals 11 residues. Germline CDR1 and CDR2: ENHRY and SYGVKD. CDR3 in amino acids: CAIRGADTQYF. The CDR3 bases are TGTGCCATCAGGGGCGCAGATACGCAGTATTTT.

The rearrangement links TRBV5-4 to TRBJ2-3, with D maybe TRBD2 (5 bases). Trimming left V 0 bases short and J 6 bases short, with 14 bases between. Germline CDR1 SGHNT, CDR2 YYREEE (reference sequence). The CDR3 length is 15 residues. This CDR3 is CASSLGGSHADTQYF. DNA for the CDR3: TGTGCCAGCAGCTTGGGAGGGTCACATGCCGATACGCAGTATTTT.

This clone occurred a few times. Other DNA variants within this sample encode the same CDR3. The chain uses TRBV29-1 and TRBJ2-3; 7 positions match TRBD1. CDR1 and CDR2 from the germline V gene are SQVTM and ANQGSEA. Trimming took 3 bases from V and 3 from J; bases not matched to a gene: 0. This CDR3 region has 12 residues. DNA of the CDR3: TGCAGCGTTGACAGGGGGACAGATACGCAGTATTTT. Translation gives CSVDRGTDTQYF.

The rearrangement joins TRBV25-1 to TRBJ2-7, with TRBD1 matching 7 bases. The CDR3 is 13 amino acids. J lost 2 bases, V lost 7 bases, and 5 bases had no gene match. Per the germline V gene, CDR1 is MGHDK and CDR2 is SYGVNS. The CDR3 sequence: CASNSDRTYEQYF. The CDR3 coding sequence is TGTGCCAGCAATTCGGACAGGACCTACGAGCAGTACTTC.

The chain carries TRBV9 and TRBJ2-3, with TRBD1 identical over 8 bases. The CDR3 extends over 16 amino acids. The V segment lost 0 bases and the J segment 4 bases; nucleotides outside the gene matches: 7. Germline CDR1 reads SGDLS; CDR2 reads YYNGEE. The chain's CDR3 is CASSVVPGTGSDTQYF. The DNA for the CDR3 is TGTGCCAGCAGCGTAGTACCGGGGACAGGATCAGATACGCAGTATTTT.

V usage is TRBV29-1 and J usage is TRBJ2-3; D not resolved. The CDR3 sequence is 14 residues long. Germline V CDR1 and CDR2: SQVTM, ANQGSEA. V lost 6 bases and J 0 bases, leaving 13 bases between the germline ends. CDR3 nucleotide sequence: TGCAGCGTGTCGCAGGCGACTAGCACAGATACGCAGTATTTT. Its protein is CSVSQATSTDTQYF.

V usage is TRBV7-9 and J usage is TRBJ2-3; tentatively, D is TRBD2 (6 bases). The CDR3 is made up of 15 amino acids. Trimming removed 3 bases from V and 0 bases from J, with 10 bases in between. Looked up from germline, CDR1 is SEHNR and CDR2 is FQNEAQ (reference sequence). Here the CDR3 reads CASSFKGTSTDTQYF. The CDR3 DNA is TGTGCCAGCAGCTTTAAGGGGACTAGCACAGATACGCAGTATTTT. The variable domain in full, completed from reference TRBV7-9 and TRBJ2-3, reads DTGVSQNPRHKITKRGQNVTFRCDPISEHNRLYWYRQTLGQGPEFLTYFQNEAQLEKSRLLSDRFSAERPKGSFSTLEIQRTEQGDSAMYLCASSFKGTSTDTQYFGPGTRLTVL.

This chain connects TRBV19 to TRBJ2-1, with 9 bases that match TRBD2. This CDR3 spans 15 amino acids. V trimming: 3 bases; J trimming: 6 bases; junction bases outside the gene matches: 6. Germline CDR1 LNHDA, CDR2 SQIVND (reference sequence). The CDR3 DNA reads TGTGCCAGTAGTATCTCCGAGCGGGGGGCCAATGAGCAGTTCTTC. The encoded protein is CASSISERGANEQFF. The full variable domain, with the rest looked up from reference TRBV19 and TRBJ2-1, is DGGITQSPKYLFRKEGQNVTLSCEQNLNHDAMYWYRQDPGQGLRLIYYSQIVNDFQKGDIAEGYSVSREKKESFPLTVTSAQKNPTAFYLCASSISERGANEQFFGPGTRLTVL.

V is TRBV25-1 and J is TRBJ1-1; D is unclear. The V and J ends lost 6 bases and 0 bases respectively, with 5 bases between them. Per the germline V gene, CDR1 is MGHDK and CDR2 is SYGVNS. The CDR3 is 12 residues long. The CDR3 region has the DNA TGTGCCAGCAGGACACTGAACACTGAAGCTTTCTTT. This encodes CASRTLNTEAFF.

The J gene is TRBJ2-1, the V gene TRBV9; 11 nucleotides match TRBD2. The CDR3 covers 18 residues. The germline V gene encodes CDR1 SGDLS and CDR2 YYNGEE. J lost 2 bases, V lost 0 bases, and 7 bases had no gene match. The chain's CDR3 is CASSVATGLAEPYNEQFF. In DNA, the CDR3 is TGTGCCAGCAGCGTAGCTACGGGACTAGCGGAACCCTACAATGAGCAGTTCTTC. The full variable domain, in which reference TRBV9 and TRBJ2-1 provide the parts outside the CDR3, is DSGVTQTPKHLITATGQRVTLRCSPRSGDLSVYWYQQSLDQGLQFLIQYYNGEERAKGNILERFSAQQFPDLHSELNLSSLELGDSALYFCASSVATGLAEPYNEQFFGPGTRLTVL.

The rearrangement joins TRBV9 to TRBJ2-3; 16 nucleotides match TRBD2. The germline CDR1 and CDR2 sequences are SGDLS and YYNGEE. V lost 4 bases and J lost 5; bases outside the gene matches: 13. The CDR3 runs 19 residues. CDR3 sequence: CASSPRGLAGGPDQDTQYF. DNA for the CDR3: TGTGCCAGCAGCCCTAGGGGACTAGCGGGGGGGCCAGACCAAGATACGCAGTATTTT.

The rearrangement links TRBV7-2 to TRBJ1-6, with D uncertain. The CDR3 consists of 14 residues. Looked up from germline, CDR1 is SGHTA and CDR2 is FQGNSA. Trimming stripped 3 bases from V and 7 bases from J, with 10 bases between. The CDR3 is CASSLGFQNSPLHF. CDR3 DNA sequence: TGTGCCAGCAGCTTGGGGTTCCAAAATTCACCCCTCCACTTT.

This clone was picked up a small number of times. This chain uses TRBV28 with TRBJ2-7, with D uncertain. V gave up 8 bases and J gave up 2 bases, with 13 bases separating them. CDR3 size: 13 residues. Germline V gene lookup returns CDR1 MDHEN and CDR2 SYDVKM. CDR3 residues: CASGVALPYEQYF. The CDR3 nucleotides are TGTGCCAGCGGTGTAGCCCTGCCCTACGAGCAGTACTTC.

The CDR3 reads CASSLWTGESSPLHF. The CDR3 DNA reads TGTGCCAGCAGCTTGTGGACAGGGGAAAGTTCACCCCTCCACTTT. J is TRBJ1-6 and V is TRBV7-2, with 9 bases matching TRBD1. The J segment lost 9 bases and the V segment lost 3 bases, leaving 6 bases of the junction unmatched. Germline V gene sequence: CDR1 SGHTA, CDR2 FQGNSA. This CDR3 comprises 15 residues.

The chain couples TRBV20-1 to TRBJ2-5; a possible D gene is TRBD2 (6 bases). V lost 7 bases to trimming and J lost 3 bases, with 9 bases between them. There are 11 residues in the CDR3. CDR1 DFQATT and CDR2 SNEGSKA come from the germline V gene (reference sequence). CDR3 nucleotides: TGCAGTGGGAGGGGTGAAGAGACCCAGTACTTC. Encoded protein: CSGRGEETQYF.

The J gene is TRBJ1-2, the V gene TRBV5-1; the D gene is possibly TRBD1 (6 bases). In germline, CDR1 is SGHRS, CDR2 YFSETQ. Trimming left V 0 bases short and J 8 bases short, with 17 bases between. This CDR3 is built from 15 residues. CDR3 bases: TGCGCCAGCAGCTTGGAGGGCAGGGGACTCTACGGCTACACCTTC. Translating it yields CASSLEGRGLYGYTF.

This chain connects TRBV9 to TRBJ2-1, with D possibly being TRBD2 (6 bases). Germline lookup yields CDR1 SGDLS and CDR2 YYNGEE. V was shortened by 0 bases and J by 0 bases, with 10 bases between the two germline ends. There are 16 residues in the CDR3. CDR3 region: CASSVAGLSSYNEQFF. The CDR3 nucleotides read TGTGCCAGCAGCGTAGCAGGACTAAGCTCCTACAATGAGCAGTTCTTC.

The V and J genes are TRBV4-1 and TRBJ1-6; D not certain. CDR3 length: 15 amino acids. The V end was cut by 6 bases, the J end by 3 bases, with 12 bases between. CDR1 is MGHRA and CDR2 is YSYEKL in the germline V gene. The CDR3 nucleotides are TGCGCCAGCAGTCTCGGAGCAGGCTATAATTCACCCCTCCACTTT. Protein: CASSLGAGYNSPLHF.

The rearrangement joins TRBV2 to TRBJ2-5; D is unresolved. The CDR3 contains 15 residues. Trimming cost V 1 base and J 1 base, with 10 bases left between them. Germline CDR1 reads SNHLY; CDR2 reads FYNNEI. This chain's CDR3 is CASSEELGIQETQYF. CDR3 nucleotide sequence: TGTGCCAGCAGTGAAGAATTGGGGATCCAAGAGACCCAGTACTTC. The entire variable domain, with the rest obtained from reference TRBV2 and TRBJ2-5, is as follows: EPEVTQTPSHQVTQMGQEVILRCVPISNHLYFYWYRQILGQKVEFLVSFYNNEISEKSEIFDDQFSVERPDGSNFTLKIRSTKLEDSAMYFCASSEELGIQETQYFGPGTRLLVL.

The CDR3 is CAWSRTGEYNEQFF. DNA for the CDR3: TGTGCCTGGAGTCGGACAGGGGAGTACAATGAGCAGTTCTTC. This rearrangement joins TRBV30 to TRBJ2-1, with 9 bases that match TRBD1. The V and J ends lost 2 bases and 4 bases, in that order; junction bases with no gene match: 3. This CDR3 comprises 14 residues. CDR1 and CDR2 from the germline V gene are GTSNPN and SVGIG (reference sequence).

The chain carries TRBV7-2 and TRBJ2-5; D not certain. CDR1 is SGHTA, CDR2 FQGNSA, per germline. This CDR3 has 14 residues. The germline V and J ends were trimmed by 1 base and 5 bases, with 11 bases remaining between them. CDR3 sequence: CASSLVKSEETQYF. CDR3 nucleotide sequence: TGTGCCAGCAGCTTAGTGAAATCTGAGGAGACCCAGTACTTC.

This clone was observed a few times. The chain links TRBV29-1 to TRBJ2-5; D gene uncertain. Germline lookup yields CDR1 SQVTM and CDR2 ANQGSEA. The CDR3 extends over 13 amino acids. The ends were cut back, 4 bases at V and 0 bases at J, with 9 bases in the middle. The DNA for the CDR3 is TGCAGCGTTGGTCCTGGGAACCAAGAGACCCAGTACTTC. Residues: CSVGPGNQETQYF.

The CDR3 nucleotides read TGTGCCTCCCGCCGGGACAGTAATGAAAAACTGTTTTTT. Its translation: CASRRDSNEKLFF. The chain couples TRBV30 to TRBJ1-4; 7 positions match TRBD1. The V gene's germline CDR1 is GTSNPN and CDR2 SVGIG (reference sequence). CDR3 length: 13 residues. Trimming cost V 7 bases and J 4 bases; bases outside gene matches: 6.

J is TRBJ2-6 and V is TRBV27, with D tentatively TRBD2 (5 bases). V gave up 1 base and J gave up 4 bases, with 8 bases separating them. The CDR3 spans 15 residues. From germline, CDR1 is MNHEY and CDR2 SMNVEV (reference sequence). The CDR3 region has the DNA TGTGCCAGCAGTTTATACGGGAAAGGGGCCAACGTCCTGACTTTC. It is translated as CASSLYGKGANVLTF.

This chain joins TRBV4-3 and TRBJ2-5; TRBD2 is a possible D gene (5 bases). This CDR3 region has 17 residues. Germline V gene data show CDR1 as LGHNA and CDR2 as YSLEER. The V gene lost 0 bases and the J gene lost 5 bases, with 19 bases spanning the gap. CDR3 in DNA: TGCGCCAGCAGCCAAGATCTCGGAGCCCGACCGGGGGAGACCCAGTACTTC. It codes for CASSQDLGARPGETQYF.

The chain uses TRBV10-3 and TRBJ2-1; D remains unclear. Trimming took off 10 bases at V and 12 bases at J, with 16 bases between the two ends. This CDR3 region has 11 residues. Per germline, CDR1 ENHRY and CDR2 SYGVKD. In nucleotides, the CDR3 is TGTGCCACCTCGGACCCGCCAGCGCAGTTCTTC. Its translation: CATSDPPAQFF.